The 25 T cell receptor beta chains below come from one sample, sequenced in a study of monozygotic twins with inflammatory bowel disease. TCRdb derives one entry per CDR3 protein from the 5' RACE reads, leaving out DNA. Its table records some 300,000 distinct CDR3 sequences. The sequencing sample was made of blood. All receptors derive from a human donor with ulcerative colitis or Crohn's disease, or a healthy co-twin of an affected twin (not recorded which).

V gene TRBV3-1 combines with J gene TRBJ2-2; the D call from TCRdb, TRBD2, cannot be confirmed without DNA. Looked up from germline, CDR1 is LGHDT and CDR2 is YNNKEL (reference sequence). The CDR3 sequence is 16 residues long. The CDR3 loop is CASSQFSGKNTGELFF.

The chain is built from TRBV7-9 and TRBJ1-6. The germline gives CDR1 SEHNR, CDR2 FQNEAQ (reference sequence). The CDR3 spans 12 residues. CDR3 residues: CASSVRNSPLHF.

This chain uses TRBV18 with TRBJ2-1; TCRdb gives TRBD2 as the D gene, but with no DNA this cannot be confirmed. Germline-derived CDR1 and CDR2 are KGHSH and LQKENI. This CDR3 is built from 12 residues. The CDR3 loop reads CASSPSAREQFF.

The chain combines TRBV5-3 with TRBJ2-2; the TRBD1 assignment by TCRdb is unverifiable without DNA. TRBV5-3 is noted as an ORF with a role that remains uncertain. The CDR3 loop spans 15 amino acids. The chain's CDR3 is CATEQGQNMFGELFF.

The chain recombines TRBV9 with TRBJ2-7; TCRdb's D call, TRBD2, is unchecked because there is no DNA. CDR1 and CDR2 (germline): SGDLS, YYNGEE. The CDR3 contains 18 residues. The CDR3 is CASSVEGVDSGRRHEQYF.

The chain couples TRBV30 to TRBJ2-5; with no DNA, the TCRdb D assignment of TRBD2 cannot be verified. The germline CDR1 and CDR2 sequences are GTSNPN and SVGIG (reference sequence). This CDR3 is built from 16 residues. The CDR3 reads CAWSVGWLADQETQYF.

The gene calls are TRBV20-1 and TRBJ2-3; TCRdb's D gene call, TRBD2, goes unchecked for lack of DNA. In germline, CDR1 is DFQATT, CDR2 SNEGSKA (reference sequence). This CDR3 comprises 15 residues. The CDR3 protein is CSAPHRLVPTDTQYF.

This chain uses TRBV4-3 with TRBJ2-2; TCRdb picks TRBD1, but there is no DNA to check that call. CDR1 and CDR2 from the germline V gene are LGHNA and YSLEER. The CDR3 length is 16 residues. This CDR3 is CASSRQGQGLGGELFF.

The V call is TRBV7-2, the J call TRBJ1-6; the TRBD1 assignment by TCRdb is unverifiable without DNA. The CDR3 is 14 residues long. CDR1 and CDR2 (germline): SGHTA, FQGNSA. The CDR3 region is CASTFDRGNSPLHF. The whole variable domain, filled in from reference TRBV7-2 and TRBJ1-6, reads GAGVSQSPSNKVTEKGKDVELRCDPISGHTALYWYRQSLGQGLEFLIYFQGNSAPDKSGLPSDRFSAERTGGSVSTLTIQRTQQEDSAVYLCASTFDRGNSPLHFGNGTRLTVT.

The rearrangement uses TRBV24-1 and TRBJ2-1; lacking DNA, the TRBD1 call made by TCRdb goes unchecked. The CDR3 sequence is 15 residues long. Germline V gives CDR1 KGHDR, CDR2 SFDVKD. The CDR3: CATSDPGQPFNEQFF.

The chain recombines TRBV20-1 with TRBJ2-5. Germline CDR1 is DFQATT and CDR2 is SNEGSKA (reference sequence). CDR3 length equals 15 residues. This chain's CDR3 is CSARDLRTEKETQYF.

The V and J genes are TRBV7-2 and TRBJ2-2; TCRdb picks TRBD1, but there is no DNA to check that call. This CDR3 is built from 14 residues. Germline V gene data show CDR1 as SGHTA and CDR2 as FQGNSA. This CDR3 is CASSQGANTGELFF.

The chain recombines TRBV19 with TRBJ2-2; absent DNA, TCRdb's TRBD1 call cannot be checked. CDR1 and CDR2 from the germline V gene are LNHDA and SQIVND (reference sequence). The CDR3 is 16 residues long. The CDR3 spells CASSIISGPLTGELFF.

The chain joins TRBV12-3 or TRBV12-4 to TRBJ2-5; TCRdb reports TRBD1, a call that lacks DNA to check it against. The CDR3 has 15 residues. CDR3 amino acids: CASSRTGAAKETQYF.

The chain couples TRBV5-8 to TRBJ2-1; absent DNA, TCRdb's TRBD1 call cannot be checked. This CDR3 spans 14 amino acids. Per the germline V gene, CDR1 is SGHTS and CDR2 is YDEGEE. CDR3 loop: CASILAGGGSEQFF. Full variable domain (outside the CDR3, taken from reference TRBV5-8 and TRBJ2-1): EAGVTQSPTHLIKTRGQQATLRCSPISGHTSVYWYQQALGLGLQFLLWYDEGEERNRGNFPPRFSGRQFPNYSSELNVNALELEDSALYLCASILAGGGSEQFFGPGTRLTVL.

The rearrangement links TRBV7-9 to TRBJ2-7. The germline CDR1 and CDR2 sequences are SEHNR and FQNEAQ (reference sequence). The CDR3 loop spans 11 amino acids. CDR3 sequence reads: CASSSSPEQYF.

This chain links TRBV24-1 with TRBJ1-4. This CDR3 is built from 12 residues. Germline CDR1 is KGHDR and CDR2 is SFDVKD. CDR3 loop: CAAGAEDEKLFF.

The chain links TRBV14 to TRBJ2-1; absent DNA, TCRdb's TRBD1 call cannot be checked. The CDR3 length is 15 residues. The germline V gene encodes CDR1 SGHDN and CDR2 FVKESK. CDR3 residues: CASSRNRVAYNEQFF.

The rearrangement uses TRBV20-1 and TRBJ2-7; TCRdb outputs TRBD1, but without DNA this stays unchecked. This CDR3 has 12 residues. In germline, CDR1 is DFQATT, CDR2 SNEGSKA (reference sequence). CDR3 loop: CSASGQVGEQYF.

The V gene is TRBV11-1, the J gene TRBJ2-1; the D call from TCRdb, TRBD2, cannot be confirmed without DNA. This CDR3 spans 18 amino acids. The germline V gene encodes CDR1 SGHAT and CDR2 FQDESV (reference sequence). The CDR3 is CASSSISGRARLDNEQFF.

The genes are TRBV12-3 or TRBV12-4 and TRBJ2-3; with no DNA, the TCRdb D assignment of TRBD2 cannot be verified. The CDR3 has 15 amino acids. The CDR3 is CASSLAGGPQDTQYF.

The J gene is TRBJ2-2, the V gene TRBV12-3 or TRBV12-4. The CDR3 is 12 amino acids. CDR3 in amino acids: CASTVGSGELFF.

V is TRBV24-1 and J is TRBJ2-3; without DNA, the TCRdb call of TRBD1 cannot be checked. Germline V gene data show CDR1 as KGHDR and CDR2 as SFDVKD. The CDR3 length is 18 residues. CDR3 residues: CATSDTNEPGQGTDTQYF.

This rearrangement joins TRBV7-3 to TRBJ2-3. From germline, CDR1 is SGHTA and CDR2 FQGTGA. This CDR3 comprises 13 residues. CDR3 sequence reads: CASSLMSTDTQYF.

The genes are TRBV24-1 and TRBJ2-5; TCRdb designates TRBD1, a call that cannot be tested without DNA. The germline gives CDR1 KGHDR, CDR2 SFDVKD. The CDR3 covers 15 residues. CDR3 loop: CATSDFGGGRETQYF.